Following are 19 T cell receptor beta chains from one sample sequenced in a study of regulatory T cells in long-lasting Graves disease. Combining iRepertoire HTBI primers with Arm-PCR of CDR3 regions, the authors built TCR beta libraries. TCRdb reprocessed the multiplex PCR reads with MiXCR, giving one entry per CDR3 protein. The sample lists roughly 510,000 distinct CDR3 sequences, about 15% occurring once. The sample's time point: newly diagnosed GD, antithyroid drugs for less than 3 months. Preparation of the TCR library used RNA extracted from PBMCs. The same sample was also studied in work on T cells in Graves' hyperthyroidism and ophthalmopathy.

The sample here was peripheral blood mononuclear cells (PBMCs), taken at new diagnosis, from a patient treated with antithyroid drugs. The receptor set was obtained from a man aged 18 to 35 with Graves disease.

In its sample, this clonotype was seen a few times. The CDR3 spells CSVAGPPDGRWEQYF. The DNA of the CDR3 is TGCAGCGTGGCCGGGCCTCCCGATGGAAGATGGGAGCAGTACTTC. The chain links TRBV29-1 to TRBJ2-7; D unresolved. The V end was cut by 6 bases, the J end by 7 bases, with 25 bases between. The CDR3 covers 15 residues. Germline loops: CDR1 SQVTM, CDR2 ANQGSEA.

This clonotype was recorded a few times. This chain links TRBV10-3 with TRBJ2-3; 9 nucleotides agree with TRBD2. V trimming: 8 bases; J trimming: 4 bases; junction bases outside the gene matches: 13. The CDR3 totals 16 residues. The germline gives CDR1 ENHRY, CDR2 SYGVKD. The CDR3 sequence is CAISKAGGLFPDTQYF. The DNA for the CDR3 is TGTGCCATCTCTAAGGCGGGAGGGCTTTTTCCAGATACGCAGTATTTT.

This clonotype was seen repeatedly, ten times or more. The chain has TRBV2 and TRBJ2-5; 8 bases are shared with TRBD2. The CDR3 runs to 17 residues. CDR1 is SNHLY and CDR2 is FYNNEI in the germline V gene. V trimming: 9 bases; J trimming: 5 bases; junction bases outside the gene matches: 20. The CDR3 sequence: CARQVRTSSNLRETQYF. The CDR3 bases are TGTGCCAGACAGGTAAGGACTAGCTCTAACCTCCGGGAGACCCAGTACTTC.

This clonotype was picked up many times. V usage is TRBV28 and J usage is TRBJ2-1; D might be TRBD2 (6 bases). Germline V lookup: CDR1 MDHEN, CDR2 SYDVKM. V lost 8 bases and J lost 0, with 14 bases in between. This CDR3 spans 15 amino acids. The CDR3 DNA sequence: TGTGCCAGCCTCATTGGGGGGAGCTCCTACAATGAGCAGTTCTTC. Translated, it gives CASLIGGSSYNEQFF.

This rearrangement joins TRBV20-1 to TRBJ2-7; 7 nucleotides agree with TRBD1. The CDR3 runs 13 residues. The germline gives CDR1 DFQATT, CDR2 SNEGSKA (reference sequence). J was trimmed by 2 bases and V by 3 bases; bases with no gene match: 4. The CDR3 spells CSARGTEAYEQYF. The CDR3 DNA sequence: TGCAGTGCTAGGGGGACAGAAGCCTACGAGCAGTACTTC.

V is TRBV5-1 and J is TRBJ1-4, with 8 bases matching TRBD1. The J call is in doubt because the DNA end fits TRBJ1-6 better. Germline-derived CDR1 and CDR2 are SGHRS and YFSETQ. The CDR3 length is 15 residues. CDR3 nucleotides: TGCGCCAGCAGCTTGGAACAGGGGGATAATTCACCCCTCCACTTT. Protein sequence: CASSLEQGDNSPLHF.

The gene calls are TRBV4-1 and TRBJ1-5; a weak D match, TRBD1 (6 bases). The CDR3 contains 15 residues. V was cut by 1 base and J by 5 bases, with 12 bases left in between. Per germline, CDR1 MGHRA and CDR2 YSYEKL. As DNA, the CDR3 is TGCGCCAGCAGCCAAGTCACGGCAGGGGATCAGCCCCAGCATTTT. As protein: CASSQVTAGDQPQHF.

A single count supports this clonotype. The CDR3 nucleotides read TGTGCCTGGAGTGTGGGTAGCGGTTACTCCTACGAGCAGTACTTC. Residues: CAWSVGSGYSYEQYF. J is TRBJ2-7 and V is TRBV30; possibly TRBD2 for D (6 bases). The CDR3 spans 15 residues. Germline CDR1 and CDR2: GTSNPN and SVGIG (reference sequence). The V and J ends lost 0 bases and 0 bases respectively, with 12 bases between them.

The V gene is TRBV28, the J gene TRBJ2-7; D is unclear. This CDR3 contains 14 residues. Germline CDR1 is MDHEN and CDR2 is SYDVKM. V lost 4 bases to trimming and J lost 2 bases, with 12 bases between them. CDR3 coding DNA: TGTGCCAGCAGTTCCGAGACGGCTACCTACGAGCAGTACTTC. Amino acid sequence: CASSSETATYEQYF.

DNA of the CDR3: TGTGCCATCAGCGACAGGACTAGCGGCACAGATACGCAGTATTTT. Protein: CAISDRTSGTDTQYF. This sequence joins TRBV10-3 and TRBJ2-3; the match to TRBD2 covers 9 bases. Germline V lookup: CDR1 ENHRY, CDR2 SYGVKD. The CDR3 loop spans 15 amino acids. Germline trimming cut 6 bases from V and 1 base from J; bases unmatched to any gene: 5.

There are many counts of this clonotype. The CDR3 here is CASSSTSGTSGKNYEQYF. In DNA form, the CDR3 reads TGTGCCAGCAGCTCAACTTCCGGGACTAGCGGGAAGAACTACGAGCAGTACTTC. The chain couples TRBV7-9 to TRBJ2-7; 13 bases fit TRBD2. V dropped 4 bases and J dropped 3; count of bases not matched to a gene: 12. This CDR3 is built from 18 residues. CDR1 is SEHNR and CDR2 is FQNEAQ in the germline V gene (reference sequence).

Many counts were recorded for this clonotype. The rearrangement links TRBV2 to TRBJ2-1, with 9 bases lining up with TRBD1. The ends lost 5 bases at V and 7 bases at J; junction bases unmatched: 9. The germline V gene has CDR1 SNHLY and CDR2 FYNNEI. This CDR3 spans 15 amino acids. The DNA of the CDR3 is TGTGCCAGCAGTCTCACCGGGACAGGGAGGAATGAGCAGTTCTTC. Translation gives CASSLTGTGRNEQFF.

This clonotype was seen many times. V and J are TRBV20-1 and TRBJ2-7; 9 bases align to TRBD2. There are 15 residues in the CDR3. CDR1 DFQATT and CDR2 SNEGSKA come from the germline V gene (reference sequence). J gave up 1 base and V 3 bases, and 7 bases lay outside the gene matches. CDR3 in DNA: TGCAGTGCTAGCGGTGGCGGGAGGGAGTCCTACGAGCAGTACTTC. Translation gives CSASGGGRESYEQYF.

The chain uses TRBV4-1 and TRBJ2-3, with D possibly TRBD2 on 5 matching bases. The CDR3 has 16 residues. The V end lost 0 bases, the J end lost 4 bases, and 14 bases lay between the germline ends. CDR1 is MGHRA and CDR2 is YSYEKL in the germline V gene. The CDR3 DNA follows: TGCGCCAGCAGCCAAGAGAGGGTCCTCAGAGCAGATACGCAGTATTTT. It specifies CASSQERVLRADTQYF.

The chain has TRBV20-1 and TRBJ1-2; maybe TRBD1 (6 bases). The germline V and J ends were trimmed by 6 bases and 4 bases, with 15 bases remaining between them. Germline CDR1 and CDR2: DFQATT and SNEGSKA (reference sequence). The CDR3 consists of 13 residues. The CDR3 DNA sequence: TGCAGTGCCAGGGGCATCGGACCCTATGGCTACACCTTC. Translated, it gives CSARGIGPYGYTF.

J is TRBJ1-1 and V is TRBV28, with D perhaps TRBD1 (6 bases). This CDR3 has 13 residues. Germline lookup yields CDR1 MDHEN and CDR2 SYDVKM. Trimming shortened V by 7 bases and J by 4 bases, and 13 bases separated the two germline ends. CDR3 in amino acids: CASILRDTTEAFF. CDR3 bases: TGTGCCAGCATCCTGAGGGACACCACTGAAGCTTTCTTT. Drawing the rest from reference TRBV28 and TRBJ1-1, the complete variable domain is DVKVTQSSRYLVKRTGEKVFLECVQDMDHENMFWYRQDPGLGLRLIYFSYDVKMKEKGDIPEGYSVSREKKERFSLILESASTNQTSMYLCASILRDTTEAFFGQGTRLTVV.

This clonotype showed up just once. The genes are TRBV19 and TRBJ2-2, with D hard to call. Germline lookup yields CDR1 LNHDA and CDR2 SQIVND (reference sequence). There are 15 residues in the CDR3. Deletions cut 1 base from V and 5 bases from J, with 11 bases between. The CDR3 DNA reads TGTGCCAGTAGTATAGTGGGGATTCTGACCGGGGAGCTGTTTTTT. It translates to CASSIVGILTGELFF.

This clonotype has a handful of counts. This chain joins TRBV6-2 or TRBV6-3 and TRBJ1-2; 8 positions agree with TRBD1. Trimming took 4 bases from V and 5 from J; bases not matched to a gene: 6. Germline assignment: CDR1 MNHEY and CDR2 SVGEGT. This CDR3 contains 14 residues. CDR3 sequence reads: CASSSQGARYGYTF. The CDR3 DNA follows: TGTGCCAGCAGTTCGCAGGGGGCGCGGTATGGCTACACCTTC.

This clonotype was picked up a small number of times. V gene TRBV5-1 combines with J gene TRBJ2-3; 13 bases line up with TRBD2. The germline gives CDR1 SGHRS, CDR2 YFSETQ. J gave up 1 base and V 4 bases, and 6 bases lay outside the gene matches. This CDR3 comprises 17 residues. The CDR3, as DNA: TGCGCCAGCAGCCACGGGACTAGCGGGAAGGGCACAGATACGCAGTATTTT. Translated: CASSHGTSGKGTDTQYF.